The 13 T cell receptor beta chains below come from one sample, sequenced in a study of spatial heterogeneity in lung cancer (dated by TCRdb to 2018 to 2020). The library was made by 5' RACE. The instrument was a NextSeq 500. TCRdb trimmed public reads at Q25 via fastp, called clones via MiXCR and kept in-frame beta chains. Identical CDR3 protein sequences are pooled into one entry, listed with their most common genes and DNA. A total of fewer than 150,000 distinct CDR3 sequences appear in this sample, 10% to 13% of them only once. The ten top clones hold 20% to 25% of the sample. This specimen's time point label, interpreted: blood at routine non-recurrence follow-up after resection. Sequencing was performed on PBMCs, taken at follow-up. Source of these receptors: a female donor with early-stage non-small cell lung cancer.

At least ten counts were recorded for this clonotype. This chain links TRBV7-9 with TRBJ2-1; maybe TRBD1 (5 bases). Trimming removed 0 bases from V and 2 bases from J, with 11 bases in between. CDR1 and CDR2 (germline): SEHNR, FQNEAQ (reference sequence). The CDR3 has 16 amino acids. In DNA, the CDR3 is TGTGCCAGCAGCTTAGCTGGCAGGGCAACCTACAATGAGCAGTTCTTC. Its protein product is CASSLAGRATYNEQFF.

This clonotype has just a few counts. V and J are TRBV21-1 and TRBJ2-3; the D call in the table, TRBD1, was not verified against the DNA. TRBV21-1 is a pseudogene locus. The CDR3 extends over 17 amino acids. This CDR3 reads CASSKNSRGRGTDTQYF. The DNA for the CDR3 is TGTGCCAGCAGCAAAAACTCCCGGGGACGAGGCACAGATACGCAGTATTTT.

This chain links TRBV12-3 or TRBV12-4 with TRBJ2-1; the match to TRBD2 covers 10 bases. Trimming removed 0 bases from V and 16 bases from J; junction bases left unmatched: 6. The CDR3 totals 13 residues. This chain's CDR3 is CASSLALAGVSFF. Here the CDR3 DNA reads TGTGCCAGCAGTTTAGCCCTAGCGGGAGTAAGTTTCTTC.

The chain employs TRBV7-9 and TRBJ2-1; the D is unclear. Germline loops: CDR1 SEHNR, CDR2 FQNEAQ (reference sequence). The CDR3 has 12 amino acids. Trimming cost V 1 base and J 9 bases, with 7 bases left between them. In DNA, the CDR3 is TGTGCCAGCAGCTTAGTAGTCCCTGAGCAGTTCTTC. This encodes CASSLVVPEQFF.

This clonotype occurred a few times. This chain uses TRBV7-9 with TRBJ2-7; weak D call: TRBD1 (6 bases). V lost 5 bases and J lost 6, with 14 bases in between. The CDR3 consists of 13 residues. Germline-derived CDR1 and CDR2 are SEHNR and FQNEAQ (reference sequence). The CDR3 DNA sequence: TGTGCCAGCAGCACCGAACAGGGTTTCGAGCAGTACTTC. Translating it yields CASSTEQGFEQYF.

By sample share, this clonotype is medium-sized. This sequence joins TRBV10-3 and TRBJ2-1; no clear D gene. The length of the CDR3 is 14 residues. Germline V lookup: CDR1 ENHRY, CDR2 SYGVKD. Trimming cost V 2 bases and J 12 bases, with 17 bases left between them. The chain's CDR3 is CAISEPDPRMGQFF. CDR3 DNA: TGTGCCATCAGTGAGCCCGACCCCCGAATGGGGCAGTTCTTC.

The CDR3 region has the DNA TGTGCCAGTAGTATGGCCGCTAGCGGCTTCAATGAGCAGTTCTTC. Translated, it gives CASSMAASGFNEQFF. The chain couples TRBV19 to TRBJ2-1; TRBD2 aligns across 7 bases. This CDR3 has 15 amino acids. The trim removed 3 bases at V and 6 bases at J, leaving 8 bases unmatched. The V gene's germline CDR1 is LNHDA and CDR2 SQIVND (reference sequence).

The table lists this clonotype with many counts. The chain uses TRBV3-1 and TRBJ2-1, with TRBD2 identical over 10 bases. Germline V gives CDR1 LGHDT, CDR2 YNNKEL (reference sequence). Trimming removed 0 bases from V and 4 bases from J; junction bases left unmatched: 0. This CDR3 contains 15 residues. This CDR3 reads CASSQDSGRYNEQFF. The CDR3 coding sequence is TGTGCCAGCAGCCAAGATAGCGGGAGGTACAATGAGCAGTTCTTC.

This clonotype turned up a few times. This chain joins TRBV7-9 and TRBJ1-1, with unresolved D. V shed 1 base and J shed 3 bases, with 18 bases lying between them. Germline V gives CDR1 SEHNR, CDR2 FQNEAQ (reference sequence). The CDR3 has 17 residues. The CDR3 DNA follows: TGTGCCAGCAGCTTAGGGTCAAGTCGAGGTTTTTACACTGAAGCTTTCTTT. It codes for CASSLGSSRGFYTEAFF.

This clonotype was recorded a few times. The chain carries TRBV3-1 and TRBJ2-7; TRBD2 matches at 9 bases. CDR1 is LGHDT and CDR2 is YNNKEL in the germline V gene (reference sequence). This CDR3 region has 15 residues. The V segment lost 0 bases and the J segment 2 bases; nucleotides outside the gene matches: 2. CDR3 nucleotides: TGTGCCAGCAGCCAAGATGCGGGAGGGCCCTACGAGCAGTACTTC. The encoded protein is CASSQDAGGPYEQYF.

J is TRBJ2-7 and V is TRBV27; D may be TRBD1 (6 bases). Per the germline V gene, CDR1 is MNHEY and CDR2 is SMNVEV (reference sequence). Trimming took 3 bases from V and 1 from J, leaving 13 bases between them. This CDR3 region has 15 residues. CDR3 sequence (DNA): TGTGCCAGCAGTTTGAGGGGGTACGGATCCTACGAGCAGTACTTC. Translation: CASSLRGYGSYEQYF.

This clonotype was found a few times. The CDR3, as DNA: TGTGCCAGCAGCTTACTTAATCAGCCCCAGCATTTT. This sequence encodes CASSLLNQPQHF. V usage is TRBV7-2 and J usage is TRBJ1-5; D gene unclear. The germline V gene has CDR1 SGHTA and CDR2 FQGNSA. The CDR3 has 12 amino acids. The germline V and J ends were trimmed by 2 bases and 4 bases, with 3 bases remaining between them.

On this clonotype itself: A read error may account for a junction end that differs from germline. The chain joins TRBV5-1 to TRBJ1-3, with 8 positions matching TRBD1. Germline V gene data show CDR1 as SGHRS and CDR2 as YFSETQ. The CDR3 spans 14 residues. The CDR3 DNA sequence: TGCGCCAGCAGTTTGGGACAGGATGGAAACACCATATATTTT. Amino acids: CASSLGQDGNTIYF.